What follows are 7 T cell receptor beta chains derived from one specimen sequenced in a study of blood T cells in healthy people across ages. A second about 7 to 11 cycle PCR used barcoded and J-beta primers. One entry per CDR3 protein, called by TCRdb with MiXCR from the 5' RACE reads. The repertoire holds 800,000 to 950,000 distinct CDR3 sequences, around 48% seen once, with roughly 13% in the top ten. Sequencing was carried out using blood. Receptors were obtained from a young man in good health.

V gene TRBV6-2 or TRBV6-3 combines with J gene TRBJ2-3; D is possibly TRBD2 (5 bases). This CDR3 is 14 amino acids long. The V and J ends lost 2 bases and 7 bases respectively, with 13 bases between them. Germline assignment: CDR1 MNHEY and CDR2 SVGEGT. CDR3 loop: CASSYPADSNTQYF. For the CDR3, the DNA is TGTGCCAGCAGTTACCCCGCGGACTCTAATACGCAGTATTTT.

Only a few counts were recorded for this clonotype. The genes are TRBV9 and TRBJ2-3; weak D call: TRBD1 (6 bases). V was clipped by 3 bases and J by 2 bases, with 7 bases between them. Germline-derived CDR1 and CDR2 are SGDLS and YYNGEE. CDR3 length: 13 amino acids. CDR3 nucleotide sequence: TGTGCCAGCAGCGAGGGGGACACAGATACGCAGTATTTT. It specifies CASSEGDTDTQYF.

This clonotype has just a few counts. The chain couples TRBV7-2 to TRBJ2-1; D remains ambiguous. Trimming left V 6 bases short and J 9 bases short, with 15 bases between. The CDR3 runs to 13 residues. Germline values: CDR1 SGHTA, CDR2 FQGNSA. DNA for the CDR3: TGTGCCAGCAGTACCGACGGGTACGGTGAGCAGTTCTTC. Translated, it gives CASSTDGYGEQFF.

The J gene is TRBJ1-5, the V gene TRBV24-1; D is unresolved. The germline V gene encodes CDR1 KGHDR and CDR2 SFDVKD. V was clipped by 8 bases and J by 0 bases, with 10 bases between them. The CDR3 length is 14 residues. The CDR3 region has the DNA TGTGCCACCAAGAAGGACGATAGCAATCAGCCCCAGCATTTT. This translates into CATKKDDSNQPQHF.

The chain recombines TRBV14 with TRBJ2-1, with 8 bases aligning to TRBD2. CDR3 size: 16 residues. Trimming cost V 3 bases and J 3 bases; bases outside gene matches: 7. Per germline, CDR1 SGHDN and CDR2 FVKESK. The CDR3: CASSQPGRALYNEQFF. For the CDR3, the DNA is TGTGCCAGCAGCCAGCCCGGGAGGGCCCTCTACAATGAGCAGTTCTTC.

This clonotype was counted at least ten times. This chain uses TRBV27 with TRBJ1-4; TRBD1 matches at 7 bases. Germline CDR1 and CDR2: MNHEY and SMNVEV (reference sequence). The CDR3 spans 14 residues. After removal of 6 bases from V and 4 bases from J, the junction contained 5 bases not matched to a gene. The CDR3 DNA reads TGTGCCAGCAGCACGGGACAGTTTAATGAAAAACTGTTTTTT. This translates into CASSTGQFNEKLFF.

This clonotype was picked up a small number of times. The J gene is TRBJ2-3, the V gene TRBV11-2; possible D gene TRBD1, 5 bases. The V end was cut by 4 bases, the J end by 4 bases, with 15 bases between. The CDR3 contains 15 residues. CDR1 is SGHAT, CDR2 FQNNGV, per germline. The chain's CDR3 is CASSSYGQGSDTQYF. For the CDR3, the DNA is TGTGCCAGCAGCTCCTACGGGCAGGGATCAGATACGCAGTATTTT.